The 13 T cell receptor beta chains below all came from one sample that was sequenced in a study of CD8 T cells in ankylosing spondylitis. One entry per CDR3 protein results from TCRdb running MiXCR on the 5' RACE reads. The sample holds 150,000 to 200,000 distinct CDR3 sequences, 15% to 20% seen once. Sequenced sample: blood, either unsorted or a sorted T cell fraction (not recorded which). The receptors were sampled from a male donor with ankylosing spondylitis or in good health (not recorded which).

This clonotype has ten or more counts. The V call is TRBV20-1, the J call TRBJ2-3; 7 positions agree with TRBD1. Germline CDR1 is DFQATT and CDR2 is SNEGSKA (reference sequence). V shed 6 bases, J shed 1 base, and the junction held 4 bases outside the gene matches. CDR3 length: 13 amino acids. CDR3 nucleotide sequence: TGCAGTGCCCCCGGGACAGGCACAGATACGCAGTATTTT. Its translation is CSAPGTGTDTQYF.

CDR3 protein: CASSHLGAPEETNEKLFF. The CDR3 coding sequence is TGCGCCAGCAGTCATCTTGGGGCCCCCGAAGAGACTAATGAAAAACTGTTTTTT. The chain is built from TRBV10-1 and TRBJ1-4; TRBD1 is a possible D gene (5 bases). V was clipped by 5 bases and J by 2 bases, with 21 bases between them. CDR3 length: 18 amino acids. Germline V CDR1 and CDR2: WNHNN, SYGVQD (reference sequence).

In its sample, this clonotype was seen many times. This chain uses TRBV11-2 with TRBJ2-1; no firm D call. Trimming stripped 5 bases from V and 6 bases from J, with 8 bases between. The CDR3 is made up of 12 amino acids. Per the germline V gene, CDR1 is SGHAT and CDR2 is FQNNGV. In DNA, the CDR3 is TGTGCCAGCAGCCACTTCAGCAATGAGCAGTTCTTC. Encoded protein: CASSHFSNEQFF.

This clonotype was detected a few times. The chain has TRBV11-2 and TRBJ2-2; perhaps TRBD2 as D (6 bases). Germline V gene data show CDR1 as SGHAT and CDR2 as FQNNGV. The CDR3 sequence is 15 residues long. Trimming took 0 bases from V and 5 from J, leaving 10 bases between them. CDR3 coding DNA: TGTGCCAGCAGCTTAGACGGGAGTGGTACCGGGGAGCTGTTTTTT. This sequence encodes CASSLDGSGTGELFF. Full variable domain (missing parts from reference TRBV11-2 and TRBJ2-2): EAGVAQSPRYKIIEKRQSVAFWCNPISGHATLYWYQQILGQGPKLLIQFQNNGVVDDSQLPKDRFSAERLKGVDSTLKIQPAKLEDSAVYLCASSLDGSGTGELFFGEGSRLTVL.

This clonotype has more than one count but fewer than ten. The genes are TRBV3-1 and TRBJ2-2; TRBD2 agrees at 10 bases. Germline-derived CDR1 and CDR2 are LGHDT and YNNKEL (reference sequence). The V gene end was trimmed by 0 bases and the J gene end by 7 bases; junction bases not matched to a gene: 8. The CDR3 sequence is 17 residues long. In DNA, the CDR3 is TGTGCCAGCAGCCAAGAGTGGCTAGCGGGAGATTACGGGGAGCTGTTTTTT. Amino acids: CASSQEWLAGDYGELFF.

This clonotype was detected once. The DNA of the CDR3 is TGTGCCATCAGTGGGGGAGGCGATGAGCAGTTCTTC. Translation gives CAISGGGDEQFF. The V call is TRBV10-3, the J call TRBJ2-1, with a tentative D call TRBD2 (6 bases). This CDR3 contains 12 residues. V was shortened by 4 bases and J by 8 bases, with 9 bases between the two germline ends. Germline V gene lookup returns CDR1 ENHRY and CDR2 SYGVKD.

This clonotype was found a few times. This sequence joins TRBV5-6 and TRBJ2-1; D call uncertain. V lost 5 bases and J 4 bases, leaving 16 bases between the germline ends. The V gene's germline CDR1 is SGHDT and CDR2 YYEEEE. The CDR3 totals 15 residues. The DNA of the CDR3 is TGTGCCAGCAGGAGTAGGGCCGAGAATTACAATGAGCAGTTCTTC. Translating it yields CASRSRAENYNEQFF.

The V gene is TRBV7-7, the J gene TRBJ2-1, with 9 bases aligning to TRBD1. Germline V gene lookup returns CDR1 SSHAT and CDR2 FNYEAQ (reference sequence). The CDR3 is 14 amino acids. Trimming cost V 7 bases and J 6 bases; bases outside gene matches: 7. In DNA, the CDR3 is TGTGCCAGCAAAAGGGACAGGGTGACCAATGAGCAGTTCTTC. This codes for CASKRDRVTNEQFF.

This clonotype was seen ten or more times. This rearrangement joins TRBV5-1 to TRBJ2-7; 7 positions match TRBD2. Germline CDR1 is SGHRS and CDR2 is YFSETQ. CDR3 length: 15 amino acids. Losses at the gene ends were 0 bases for V and 2 bases for J; bases not matched to a gene: 5. The CDR3 sequence is CASSLAAGAPYEQYF. The CDR3 DNA reads as TGCGCCAGCAGCTTGGCGGCGGGAGCCCCCTACGAGCAGTACTTC. Looking up the rest from reference TRBV5-1 and TRBJ2-7 gives the full variable domain: KAGVTQTPRYLIKTRGQQVTLSCSPISGHRSVSWYQQTPGQGLQFLFEYFSETQRNKGNFPGRFSGRQFSNSRSEMNVSTLELGDSALYLCASSLAAGAPYEQYFGPGTRLTVT.

In nucleotides, the CDR3 is TGTGCCAGCAGCTGGGGGTTGGCTGGGGCCAACGTCCTGACTTTC. Amino acid sequence: CASSWGLAGANVLTF. The rearrangement links TRBV7-9 to TRBJ2-6; D may correspond to TRBD1 or TRBD2 (5 bases each). The CDR3 has 15 residues. V was clipped by 4 bases and J by 2 bases, with 9 bases between them. Germline V gene data show CDR1 as SEHNR and CDR2 as FQNEAQ (reference sequence).

This clonotype was counted many times. The J gene is TRBJ2-1, the V gene TRBV6-4, with D maybe TRBD2 (6 bases). The CDR3 sequence is 16 residues long. Germline CDR1 and CDR2: MRHNA and SNTAGT. Trimming shortened V by 2 bases and J by 3 bases, and 14 bases separated the two germline ends. The CDR3 nucleotides read TGTGCCAGCAGTGACGAGCTCCGGCGGGACTACAATGAGCAGTTCTTC. It specifies CASSDELRRDYNEQFF.

This clonotype turned up a few times. The CDR3 loop is CASSSAGTVPNQPQHF. CDR3 bases: TGTGCCAGCAGCTCAGCCGGGACAGTTCCTAATCAGCCCCAGCATTTT. This sequence joins TRBV5-6 and TRBJ1-5; 7 nucleotides agree with TRBD1. CDR1 and CDR2 (germline): SGHDT, YYEEEE. This CDR3 contains 16 residues. V dropped 3 bases and J dropped 4; count of bases not matched to a gene: 10.

The J gene is TRBJ1-4, the V gene TRBV20-1; D gene uncertain. The V gene's germline CDR1 is DFQATT and CDR2 SNEGSKA (reference sequence). Trimming removed 5 bases from V and 3 bases from J, with 13 bases in between. This CDR3 has 14 amino acids. In DNA, the CDR3 is TGCAGTGCTCCCGATCAGGTTCCTAATGAAAAACTGTTTTTT. It specifies CSAPDQVPNEKLFF.